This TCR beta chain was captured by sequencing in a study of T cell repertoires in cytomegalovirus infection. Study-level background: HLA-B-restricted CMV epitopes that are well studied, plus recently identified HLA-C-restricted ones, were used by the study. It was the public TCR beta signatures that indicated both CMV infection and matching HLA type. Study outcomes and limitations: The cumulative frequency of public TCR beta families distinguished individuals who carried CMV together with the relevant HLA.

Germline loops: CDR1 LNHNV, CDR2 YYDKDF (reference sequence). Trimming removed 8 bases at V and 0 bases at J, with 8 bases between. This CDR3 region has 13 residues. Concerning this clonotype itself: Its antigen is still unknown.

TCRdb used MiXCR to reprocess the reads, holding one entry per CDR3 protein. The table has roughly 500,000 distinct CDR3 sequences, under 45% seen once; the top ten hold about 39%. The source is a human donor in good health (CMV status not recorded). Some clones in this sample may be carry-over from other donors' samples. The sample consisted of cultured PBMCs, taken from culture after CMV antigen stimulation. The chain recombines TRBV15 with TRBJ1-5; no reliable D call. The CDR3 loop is CATGLNSNQPQHF. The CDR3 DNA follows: TGTGCCACCGGGCTGAATAGCAATCAGCCCCAGCATTTT.